This TCR beta chain was sequenced for a study of PD-1 blockade in classical Hodgkin lymphoma. For the study at large: Nivolumab dosing for patients was 3 mg/kg, administered intravenously every 2 weeks. Study-wide results and caveats: CD4+ TCR diversity climbed significantly by C4D1, unlike CD8+ TCR diversity. Repertoires differed for reasons still undefined, possibly disease activity or prior therapy.

Time point defined: cycle 4 day 1 (C4D1), after 5 to 7 weeks of nivolumab. Brentuximab vedotin exposure varied among the patients, all of whom had relapsed after autologous stem cell transplantation. With magnetic negative selection, CD4+ T cells were purified from PBMCs that had been thawed. Assay used: immunoSEQ multiplex PCR; TCRdb lists only in-frame clones, some missing. There are 25,000 to 30,000 clones in the sample; approximately 80% occur only once, and 0.5% to 0.65% lies in the top ten. V was clipped by 6 bases and J by 4 bases; unmatched bases: 8. The CDR3 runs to 15 residues. The V gene's germline CDR1 is SGHRS and CDR2 YFSETQ. This clone was seen only once. Its antigen is undetermined.

The rearrangement joins TRBV5-1 to TRBJ2-7; 12 bases line up with TRBD1. The clonotype comes from a human donor with classical Hodgkin lymphoma. The material was CD4+ T cells from blood, obtained before the fourth cycle of nivolumab. The DNA for the CDR3 is TGCGCCAGCACCACCGGGACAGGGGGCGGTTACGAGCAGTACTTC. This codes for CASTTGTGGGYEQYF. The full variable domain, completed using reference TRBV5-1 and TRBJ2-7, is KAGVTQTPRYLIKTRGQQVTLSCSPISGHRSVSWYQQTPGQGLQFLFEYFSETQRNKGNFPGRFSGRQFSNSRSEMNVSTLELGDSALYLCASTTGTGGGYEQYFGPGTRLTVT.